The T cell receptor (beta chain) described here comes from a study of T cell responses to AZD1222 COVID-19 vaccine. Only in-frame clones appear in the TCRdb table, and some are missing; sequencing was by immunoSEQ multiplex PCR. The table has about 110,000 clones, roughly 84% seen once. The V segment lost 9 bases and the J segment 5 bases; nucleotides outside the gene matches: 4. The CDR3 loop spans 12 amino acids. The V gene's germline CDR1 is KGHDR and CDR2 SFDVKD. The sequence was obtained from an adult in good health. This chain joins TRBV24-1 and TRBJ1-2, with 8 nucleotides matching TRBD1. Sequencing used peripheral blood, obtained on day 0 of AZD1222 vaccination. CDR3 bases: TGTGCCACCGGGACAGGAGAATATGGCTACACCTTC. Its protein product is CATGTGEYGYTF.